This T cell receptor beta chain was retrieved from a study of blood T cell repertoires in COVID-19. Some clones are missing from TCRdb's copy, which holds only in-frame ones; the method was immunoSEQ multiplex PCR. Here the sample spans 450,000 or so clones, around nine tenths being singletons. While infection was still active, Seattle patients were enrolled and then followed longitudinally. The sequenced sample consisted of peripheral blood. The source is a man younger than 35 with COVID-19, enrolled during active disease.

The CDR3 nucleotides read TGTGCCAGCAGCTTCCTGGCGGGAGGTTCCTACAATGAGCAGTTCTTC. Translation: CASSFLAGGSYNEQFF. The V call is TRBV11-3, the J call TRBJ2-1, with 8 bases fitting TRBD2. The ends lost 3 bases at V and 1 base at J; junction bases unmatched: 5. CDR1 is SGHNT, CDR2 YENEEA, per germline. The CDR3 spans 16 residues. Together with reference TRBV11-3 and TRBJ2-1, the CDR3 gives the full variable domain: EAGVVQSPRYKIIEKKQPVAFWCNPISGHNTLYWYLQNLGQGPELLIRYENEEAVDDSQLPKDRFSAERLKGVDSTLKIQPAELGDSAVYLCASSFLAGGSYNEQFFGPGTRLTVL.